The 20 T cell receptor beta chains below all came from one sample that was sequenced in a study of technical replicates of blood from a few donors. Sequencing was performed with immunoSEQ multiplex PCR; in TCRdb, only in-frame clones are kept and a portion is missing. The table records nearly 70,000 clones, just over 90% of them present only once. Material for sequencing was PBMCs. The receptors shown here come from a human donor in good health. Some clones in this sample may be carry-over from other donors' samples.

The chain joins TRBV10-3 to TRBJ2-5, with no clear D. CDR1 is ENHRY, CDR2 SYGVKD, per germline. Trimming took off 11 bases at V and 5 bases at J, with 15 bases between the two ends. This CDR3 contains 12 residues. The CDR3 DNA follows: TGTGCCGTCTCTGTCTCAGGCGAGACCCAGTACTTC. As protein: CAVSVSGETQYF.

The rearrangement joins TRBV5-6 to TRBJ2-7; TRBD2 matches at 8 bases. The CDR3 has 17 amino acids. Losses at the gene ends were 2 bases for V and 4 bases for J; bases not matched to a gene: 14. Germline CDR1 SGHDT, CDR2 YYEEEE. The CDR3 DNA reads TGTGCCAGCAGCTTCCTTCCGGCGGGGGGAACCTTATACGAGCAGTACTTC. Encoded protein: CASSFLPAGGTLYEQYF.

This chain links TRBV7-8 with TRBJ2-3; maybe TRBD1 (6 bases). CDR3 length: 15 residues. Trimming pared 5 bases from V and 3 bases from J, leaving 15 bases between. Germline loops: CDR1 SGHVS, CDR2 FQNEAQ. CDR3 nucleotides: TGTGCCAGCAGCCCCAACAGGGCGTTGACAGATACGCAGTATTTT. It is translated as CASSPNRALTDTQYF.

The gene calls are TRBV6-5 and TRBJ1-1; 9 bases are shared with TRBD1. The V segment lost 4 bases and the J segment 1 base; nucleotides outside the gene matches: 4. Germline V gives CDR1 MNHEY, CDR2 SVGAGI. The CDR3 totals 15 residues. CDR3 in DNA: TGTGCCAGCAGTTCCCGACAGGGGGGGAACACTGAAGCTTTCTTT. This codes for CASSSRQGGNTEAFF.

The chain uses TRBV13 and TRBJ2-1; 12 nucleotides align to TRBD2. Germline CDR1 and CDR2: PRHDT and FYEKMQ (reference sequence). The trim removed 5 bases at V and 1 base at J, leaving 9 bases unmatched. This CDR3 is 18 amino acids long. CDR3 in DNA: TGTGCCAGCAGCCCGCGGACTAGCGGGATGCGATCCTACAATGAGCAGTTCTTC. Translating gives CASSPRTSGMRSYNEQFF.

This clone showed up just a few times. The chain links TRBV19 to TRBJ1-1, with 8 bases that match TRBD1. The CDR3 length is 13 residues. Germline CDR1 and CDR2: LNHDA and SQIVND (reference sequence). J lost 7 bases, V lost 4 bases, and 5 bases had no gene match. Here the CDR3 reads CASSTGQAGEAFF. CDR3 nucleotide sequence: TGTGCCAGTAGTACGGGACAGGCGGGTGAAGCTTTCTTT.

The genes are TRBV13 and TRBJ2-3; no firm D call. Per germline, CDR1 PRHDT and CDR2 FYEKMQ (reference sequence). The CDR3 contains 13 residues. Trimming removed 5 bases from V and 0 bases from J, with 6 bases in between. As DNA, the CDR3 is TGTGCCAGCAGCAAACTAAGCACAGATACGCAGTATTTT. Translating gives CASSKLSTDTQYF.

V is TRBV7-2 and J is TRBJ2-1, with TRBD2 identical over 12 bases. This CDR3 is 15 amino acids long. Germline V gene sequence: CDR1 SGHTA, CDR2 FQGNSA. V lost 5 bases, J lost 4 bases, and 3 bases stayed unmatched. The CDR3 sequence: CASSLTSGGYNEQFF. The CDR3 DNA reads as TGTGCCAGCAGCCTAACTAGCGGGGGGTACAATGAGCAGTTCTTC.

V and J are TRBV5-8 and TRBJ2-1; D uncertain. The CDR3 runs to 16 residues. From germline, CDR1 is SGHTS and CDR2 YDEGEE. Trimming removed 0 bases from V and 2 bases from J, with 12 bases in between. This CDR3 reads CASSLVGGGPYNEQFF. DNA of the CDR3: TGTGCCAGCAGCTTGGTCGGTGGCGGTCCCTACAATGAGCAGTTCTTC. The full variable domain, with the rest looked up from reference TRBV5-8 and TRBJ2-1, is EAGVTQSPTHLIKTRGQQATLRCSPISGHTSVYWYQQALGLGLQFLLWYDEGEERNRGNFPPRFSGRQFPNYSSELNVNALELEDSALYLCASSLVGGGPYNEQFFGPGTRLTVL.

This rearrangement joins TRBV9 to TRBJ2-2; TRBD2 aligns across 10 bases. Unmatched junction bases numbered 5, after V lost 0 bases and J lost 6 bases. The CDR3 loop spans 16 amino acids. CDR1 and CDR2 from the germline V gene are SGDLS and YYNGEE. For the CDR3, the DNA is TGTGCCAGCAGCGTAGCAGCGGGGGGGCCTCCCGGGGAGCTGTTTTTT. Its protein is CASSVAAGGPPGELFF.

The chain links TRBV30 to TRBJ1-2; D gene uncertain. Trimming removed 0 bases at V and 6 bases at J, with 11 bases between. The V gene's germline CDR1 is GTSNPN and CDR2 SVGIG (reference sequence). The CDR3 has 13 amino acids. As DNA, the CDR3 is TGTGCCTGGAGTGTTGAAGGGAGGGATGGCTACACCTTC. Its protein product is CAWSVEGRDGYTF.

V is TRBV5-6 and J is TRBJ1-1, with TRBD1 as a possible D gene (5 bases). Germline V lookup: CDR1 SGHDT, CDR2 YYEEEE. The CDR3 covers 16 residues. Trimming stripped 6 bases from V and 1 base from J, with 19 bases between. Here the CDR3 DNA reads TGTGCCAGCACCCGGGACTCTCCCTTTGGGAACACTGAAGCTTTCTTT. This sequence encodes CASTRDSPFGNTEAFF.

This clone occurred a few times. J is TRBJ2-1 and V is TRBV25-1, with D tentatively TRBD1 (5 bases). V shed 2 bases and J shed 7 bases, with 6 bases lying between them. This CDR3 has 12 residues. CDR1 and CDR2 (germline): MGHDK, SYGVNS. CDR3 DNA: TGTGCCAGCAGTGAAAGGGGTAATGAGCAGTTCTTC. It yields the protein CASSERGNEQFF. Together with reference TRBV25-1 and TRBJ2-1, the CDR3 gives the full variable domain: EADIYQTPRYLVIGTGKKITLECSQTMGHDKMYWYQQDPGMELHLIHYSYGVNSTEKGDLSSESTVSRIRTEHFPLTLESARPSHTSQYLCASSERGNEQFFGPGTRLTVL.

This rearrangement joins TRBV19 to TRBJ1-2; no reliable D call. In germline, CDR1 is LNHDA, CDR2 SQIVND (reference sequence). The CDR3 has 14 residues. The V end was cut by 5 bases, the J end by 5 bases, with 15 bases between. DNA of the CDR3: TGTGCCAGTAGTTCCTTCAGCGCCGGTTATGGCTACACCTTC. Translated, it gives CASSSFSAGYGYTF.

The chain is built from TRBV14 and TRBJ1-6; 7 nucleotides align to TRBD1. This CDR3 is 15 amino acids long. CDR1 and CDR2 (germline): SGHDN, FVKESK. V was clipped by 4 bases and J by 0 bases; unmatched bases: 0. The chain's CDR3 is CASSRDSSYNSPLHF. The DNA for the CDR3 is TGTGCCAGCAGCCGGGACAGCTCCTATAATTCACCCCTCCACTTT.

V gene TRBV4-1 combines with J gene TRBJ2-3; D might be TRBD2 (5 bases). Per the germline V gene, CDR1 is MGHRA and CDR2 is YSYEKL. The CDR3 length is 15 residues. Trimming cost V 4 bases and J 0 bases, with 11 bases left between them. The CDR3 sequence: CASSRTGSSTDTQYF. CDR3 in DNA: TGCGCCAGCAGCCGCACGGGATCTAGCACAGATACGCAGTATTTT.

This clone is a singleton in its sample. The chain joins TRBV27 to TRBJ2-7; the match to TRBD1 covers 8 bases. This CDR3 is 12 amino acids long. V was pared by 7 bases and J by 3 bases, with 2 bases of the junction left unmatched. From germline, CDR1 is MNHEY and CDR2 SMNVEV (reference sequence). CDR3 amino acids: CASIGQGYEQYF. Written as DNA, the CDR3 is TGTGCCAGCATAGGACAGGGCTACGAGCAGTACTTC.

The V gene is TRBV7-8, the J gene TRBJ2-3; TRBD2 might be the D (5 bases). Germline values: CDR1 SGHVS, CDR2 FQNEAQ. The CDR3 has 14 residues. Trimming took 8 bases from V and 2 from J, leaving 14 bases between them. The CDR3 loop reads CASGRRIVTDTQYF. The CDR3 region has the DNA TGTGCCAGCGGGAGAAGGATCGTCACAGATACGCAGTATTTT.

This sequence joins TRBV29-1 and TRBJ1-1; D might be TRBD1 (5 bases). The V gene lost 8 bases and the J gene lost 3 bases, with 10 bases spanning the gap. Germline CDR1 and CDR2: SQVTM and ANQGSEA. The CDR3 contains 11 residues. Here the CDR3 DNA reads TGCAGCTGCAGGGCCCACACTGAAGCTTTCTTT. It translates to CSCRAHTEAFF.

The table lists this clone with a few counts. This sequence joins TRBV29-1 and TRBJ2-7; 10 bases map to TRBD2. Germline values: CDR1 SQVTM, CDR2 ANQGSEA. CDR3 length: 13 residues. With 5 bases clipped from V and 5 bases from J, the junction kept 6 bases outside the gene matches. CDR3 DNA: TGCAGCGTTTTTAGCGGGAGGAGTAACGAGCAGTACTTC. Residues: CSVFSGRSNEQYF.